The T cell receptor (beta chain) described here comes from a study of Graves' ophthalmopathy and Graves' hyperthyroidism. General observations from the study: Blood was where most expanded thyroid clonotypes above 0.001 frequency also turned up.

RNA transcripts provided the template for amplifying TCR beta CDR3 regions. An initial RT-PCR round employing HTBI primers preceded a second-round multiplex PCR. In TCRdb, the multiplex PCR reads were re-called with MiXCR into one record per CDR3 protein. The table lists about 740,000 distinct CDR3 sequences, roughly 40% of them singletons, with approximately 46% in the top ten. This clonotype was picked up many times. Its matching antigen is unknown. This TCR came from an adult man with Graves' ophthalmopathy. What was sequenced was peripheral blood.

The CDR3, as DNA: TGTGCCAGCAGCGTAGGTGAGGGTCTGGAGCAGTACTTC. Protein product: CASSVGEGLEQYF. This rearrangement joins TRBV9 to TRBJ2-7; possibly TRBD2 for D (5 bases). CDR3 length equals 13 residues. The V gene's germline CDR1 is SGDLS and CDR2 YYNGEE. V was cut by 0 bases and J by 7 bases, with 11 bases left in between.